The entry below gives a single T cell receptor beta chain sequence along with its context. The data were taken from a study of blood T cell repertoires in COVID-19. The method was immunoSEQ multiplex PCR; TCRdb's version includes in-frame clones alone and lacks a portion of them. The data hold about 130,000 clones, with around 83% observed a single time. Material: PBMCs or T cells enriched from blood (not recorded which). The receptor's source is a man aged 25 to 45 who had recovered from COVID-19.

The CDR3 is CASSREARGGSVEQFF. DNA for the CDR3: TGTGCCAGCAGCCGGGAGGCGAGAGGGGGAAGCGTTGAGCAGTTCTTC. The chain couples TRBV11-3 to TRBJ2-1, with a weak D call TRBD2 (7 bases). The CDR3 loop spans 16 amino acids. Deletions cut 5 bases from V and 9 bases from J, with 23 bases between. Germline V gene data show CDR1 as SGHNT and CDR2 as YENEEA. The variable domain in full, with the rest retrieved from reference TRBV11-3 and TRBJ2-1, is EAGVVQSPRYKIIEKKQPVAFWCNPISGHNTLYWYLQNLGQGPELLIRYENEEAVDDSQLPKDRFSAERLKGVDSTLKIQPAELGDSAVYLCASSREARGGSVEQFFGPGTRLTVL.